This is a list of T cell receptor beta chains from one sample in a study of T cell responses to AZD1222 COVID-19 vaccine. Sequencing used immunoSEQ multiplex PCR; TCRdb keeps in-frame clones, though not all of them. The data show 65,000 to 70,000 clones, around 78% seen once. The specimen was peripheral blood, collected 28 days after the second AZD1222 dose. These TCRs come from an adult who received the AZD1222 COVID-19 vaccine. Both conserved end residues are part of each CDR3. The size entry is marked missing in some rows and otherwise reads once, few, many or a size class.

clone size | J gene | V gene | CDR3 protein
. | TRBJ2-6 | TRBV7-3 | CASSLLSSGANVLTF
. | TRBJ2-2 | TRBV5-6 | CASSLARLAGTGELFF
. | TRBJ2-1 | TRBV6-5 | CATYSGVNNEQFF
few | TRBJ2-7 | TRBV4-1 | CASSLDRASGSTYEQYF
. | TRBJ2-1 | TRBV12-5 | CASSENNEQFF
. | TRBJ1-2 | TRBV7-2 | CASSLVVTGGVMHGYTF
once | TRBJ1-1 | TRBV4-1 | CASSQVSDRWRQNTEAFF
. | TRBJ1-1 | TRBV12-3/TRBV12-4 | CASTLNRATEAFF
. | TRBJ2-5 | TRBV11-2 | CASSLGTHSQETQYF
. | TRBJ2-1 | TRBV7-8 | CASSLGQVYNEQFF
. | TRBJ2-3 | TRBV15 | CATSLEGIPTDTQYF
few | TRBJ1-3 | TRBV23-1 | CASSQFAGRKGNTIYF
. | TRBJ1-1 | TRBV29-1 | CSTQPGGVNTEAFF
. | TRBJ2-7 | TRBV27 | CASSYVSLDPYEQYF
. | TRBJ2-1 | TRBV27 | CASSLRTSGGNEQFF
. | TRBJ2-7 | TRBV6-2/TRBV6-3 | CASSYRIVSGNMEQYF
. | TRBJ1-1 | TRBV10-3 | CAIRKDRVNTEAFF
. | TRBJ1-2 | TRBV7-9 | CASSLALGVTSNYGYTF
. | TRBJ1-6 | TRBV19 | CASSRGTNSPLHF
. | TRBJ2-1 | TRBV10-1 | CASSIGSIGSEQFF
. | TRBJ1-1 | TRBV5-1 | CASSLQLNTEAFF
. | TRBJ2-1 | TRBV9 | CASTERGQRGYNEQFF
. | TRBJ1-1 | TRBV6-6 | CASSSPGTGRTEAFF
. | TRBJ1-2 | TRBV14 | CASSQGIWTGVGDGYTF
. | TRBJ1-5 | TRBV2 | CASMKGEGANQPQHF
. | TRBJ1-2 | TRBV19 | CASISRRGGFGYTF
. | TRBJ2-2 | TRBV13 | CASSLGTGPNTGELFF
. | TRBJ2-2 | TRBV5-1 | CASATQGFTGELFF
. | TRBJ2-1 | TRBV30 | CAWSPQPIVYNEQFF
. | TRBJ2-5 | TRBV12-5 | CASALETQYF
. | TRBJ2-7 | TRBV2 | CASSAWKPGEQYF
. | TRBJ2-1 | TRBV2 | CASSEPPLAEQFF
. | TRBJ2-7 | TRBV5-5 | CASSTDRAHEQYF
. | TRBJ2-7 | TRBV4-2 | CASSQATSGFYEQYF
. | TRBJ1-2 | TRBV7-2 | CASSSIANYGYTF
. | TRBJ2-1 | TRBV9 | CASSEASGRFLNNEQFF
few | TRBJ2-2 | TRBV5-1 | CASSQGFVAGELFF
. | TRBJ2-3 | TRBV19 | CASSAFLAGGFTDTQYF
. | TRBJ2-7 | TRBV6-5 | CASSYAAAYEQYF
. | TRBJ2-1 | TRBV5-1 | CASSLGTSGNYNEQFF
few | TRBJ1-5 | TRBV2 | CASRGGRVNDQPQHF
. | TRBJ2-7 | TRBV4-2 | CASSQELLAVYEQYF
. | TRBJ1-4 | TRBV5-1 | CASSTGPGQLNEKLFF
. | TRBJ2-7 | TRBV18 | CASSEIGPPYEQYF
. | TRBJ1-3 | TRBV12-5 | CASGPSGSAGNTIYF
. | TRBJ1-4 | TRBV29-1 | CSVEDPNSREKLFF
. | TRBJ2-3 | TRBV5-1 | CASSLVTSGGAADTQYF
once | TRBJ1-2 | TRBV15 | CATSRERQFYGYTF
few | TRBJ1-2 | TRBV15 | CATSRTTGRDGGYTF
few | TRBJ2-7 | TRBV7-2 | CASSRQGQNEQYF
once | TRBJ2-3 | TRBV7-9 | CASSLSSSGRSDTQYF
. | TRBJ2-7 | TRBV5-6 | CASSLAGQGAGEQYF
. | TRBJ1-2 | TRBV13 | CASSFWGTPNYGYTF
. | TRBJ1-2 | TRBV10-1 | CASSDSGQLYGYTF
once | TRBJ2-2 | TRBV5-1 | CASSLGGYGELFF